This TCR beta chain came from a study of human T cells and chemical hapten exposure. Points from the study as a whole: There was alopecia in the donors, so their immune response may differ from that of healthy people. The number of TCRs above 1 in 1000 frequency did not change after DPC sensitization.

TCRdb reprocessed the RACE reads with MiXCR, giving one entry per CDR3 protein. The sample consists of roughly 89,000 distinct CDR3 sequences, roughly 11% of them appearing once. This clonotype was detected many times. What it recognizes is unknown. Indicated time point: patch test 3, about 24 weeks after DPC sensitization. Treatment described: therapeutic diphenylcyclopropenone sensitization with weekly scalp DPC. The V segment lost 2 bases and the J segment 0 bases; nucleotides outside the gene matches: 13. The CDR3 runs to 19 residues. Germline assignment: CDR1 MNHEY and CDR2 SVGEGT. This material consisted of whole blood, taken in connection with sensitization to the hapten diphenylcyclopropenone (DPC). The TCR comes from a woman aged 30 to 39 with alopecia areata. Some clones in this sample may be carry-over from other donors' samples. The gene calls are TRBV6-2 or TRBV6-3 and TRBJ2-5, with 9 bases that match TRBD2. In nucleotides, the CDR3 is TGTGCCAGCAGTTACCCCTTAGCGGGGGTTATCAAGTACCAAGAGACCCAGTACTTC. Translated: CASSYPLAGVIKYQETQYF.